A single sample gave rise to the 24 T cell receptor beta chains below, sequenced in a study of T-cell reconstitution after alpha-beta-depleted transplantation in children. Preparation of the TCRbeta library involved a method that used unique molecular identifiers. TCRdb used MiXCR to reprocess the PCR reads, holding one entry per CDR3 protein. This table has some 95,000 distinct CDR3 sequences, roughly a quarter appearing once. Source: PBMCs, taken before TCRalphabeta/CD19-depleted stem cell transplant. These receptors originate from a boy younger than 10 with acute lymphoblastic leukemia, due to receive a stem cell transplant.

The sample holds a few counts of this clonotype. This chain connects TRBV11-2 to TRBJ2-7, with TRBD2 matching 13 bases. This CDR3 comprises 17 residues. After removal of 1 base from V and 2 bases from J, the junction contained 5 bases not matched to a gene. CDR1 is SGHAT and CDR2 is FQNNGV in the germline V gene. CDR3 nucleotides: TGTGCCAGCAGCTTAGTCATGACTAGCGGGAGGACCTACGAGCAGTACTTC. Its protein product is CASSLVMTSGRTYEQYF.

J is TRBJ2-1 and V is TRBV20-1; 7 nucleotides match TRBD2. Trimming removed 6 bases from V and 8 bases from J; junction bases left unmatched: 16. Germline CDR1 DFQATT, CDR2 SNEGSKA (reference sequence). The CDR3 has 15 residues. CDR3 coding DNA: TGCAGTGCCCCCGATCCCCAGCGGGGAGGGGATGAGCAGTTCTTC. Its protein product is CSAPDPQRGGDEQFF.

V is TRBV6-2 or TRBV6-3 and J is TRBJ1-5, with D possibly matching TRBD1 (6 bases). V lost 5 bases and J lost 7, with 18 bases in between. Germline CDR1 is MNHEY and CDR2 is SVGEGT. The CDR3 extends over 15 amino acids. This CDR3 is CASSPGGEGGQPQHF. DNA for the CDR3: TGTGCCAGCAGTCCCGGGGGAGAGGGGGGCCAGCCCCAGCATTTT.

V usage is TRBV20-1 and J usage is TRBJ2-2; D may be TRBD1 or TRBD2 (5 bases each). V shed 4 bases and J shed 0 bases, with 9 bases lying between them. The CDR3 has 14 amino acids. Germline loops: CDR1 DFQATT, CDR2 SNEGSKA (reference sequence). The CDR3 DNA reads as TGCAGTGCTATAGAGGGGACGAACACCGGGGAGCTGTTTTTT. Amino acid sequence: CSAIEGTNTGELFF.

The chain links TRBV27 to TRBJ2-1; unclear D gene. The ends were cut back, 3 bases at V and 11 bases at J, with 14 bases in the middle. The CDR3 loop spans 13 amino acids. Germline assignment: CDR1 MNHEY and CDR2 SMNVEV (reference sequence). The CDR3 is CASSFVAATQQFF. CDR3 bases: TGTGCCAGCAGTTTTGTCGCCGCGACGCAGCAGTTCTTC.

This clonotype came up a few times. The chain has TRBV21-1 and TRBJ2-7; the table names TRBD1, a call not compared with the DNA. TRBV21-1 is marked as a pseudogene. The CDR3 runs 17 residues. CDR3 protein: CASSKGEGLGGNYEQYF. The CDR3, as DNA: TGTGCCAGCAGCAAAGGGGAAGGACTGGGGGGGAACTACGAGCAGTACTTC.

The chain recombines TRBV6-4 with TRBJ1-6; D call uncertain. The V end was cut by 0 bases, the J end by 9 bases, with 9 bases between. CDR3 length: 14 amino acids. The germline V gene encodes CDR1 MRHNA and CDR2 SNTAGT. The CDR3 reads CASSDSRQSSPLHF. DNA for the CDR3: TGTGCCAGCAGTGACTCGCGACAAAGTTCACCCCTCCACTTT.

This clonotype was seen only a few times. The chain joins TRBV12-3 or TRBV12-4 to TRBJ2-5; D not resolved. The CDR3 is 12 residues long. V was clipped by 3 bases and J by 5 bases, with 7 bases between them. The CDR3 loop reads CASSFESETQYF. CDR3 sequence (DNA): TGTGCCAGCAGTTTCGAAAGTGAGACCCAGTACTTC.

The J gene is TRBJ1-1, the V gene TRBV10-2, with D possibly matching TRBD1 (5 bases). CDR3 length: 14 residues. Germline V gene lookup returns CDR1 WSHSY and CDR2 SAAADI. The V end lost 1 base, the J end lost 3 bases, and 9 bases lay between the germline ends. CDR3 bases: TGCGCCAGCAGTGAGTTAGGGGCGGACACTGAAGCTTTCTTT. It yields the protein CASSELGADTEAFF.

This clonotype was observed a handful of times. The rearrangement uses TRBV11-2 and TRBJ2-3, with D perhaps matching TRBD1 or TRBD2 (6 bases each). This CDR3 is 15 amino acids long. Germline assignment: CDR1 SGHAT and CDR2 FQNNGV. V was shortened by 0 bases and J by 3 bases, with 10 bases between the two germline ends. The CDR3 DNA follows: TGTGCCAGCAGCTTAGATACAGGGAGGACAGATACGCAGTATTTT. Its translation is CASSLDTGRTDTQYF.

The chain has TRBV20-1 and TRBJ2-1; perhaps TRBD1 as D (5 bases). The CDR3 sequence is 13 residues long. Germline loops: CDR1 DFQATT, CDR2 SNEGSKA (reference sequence). The ends were cut back, 6 bases at V and 9 bases at J, with 18 bases in the middle. CDR3 DNA: TGCAGTGCCGGGCAGGGTCTCCGTGTTGAGCAGTTCTTC. Amino acid sequence: CSAGQGLRVEQFF.

The chain employs TRBV6-4 and TRBJ2-3, with 11 nucleotides matching TRBD1. The germline V gene encodes CDR1 MRHNA and CDR2 SNTAGT. Unmatched junction bases numbered 1, after V lost 3 bases and J lost 2 bases. This CDR3 is 15 amino acids long. The CDR3 is CASSEGQGVTDTQYF. CDR3 coding DNA: TGTGCCAGCAGTGAGGGACAGGGGGTCACAGATACGCAGTATTTT.

CDR3 nucleotides: TGCGCCAGCAGCCAAGGGGCTAGCTCCTACGAGCAGTACTTC. It translates to CASSQGASSYEQYF. This chain joins TRBV4-3 and TRBJ2-7; D gene ambiguous. Per germline, CDR1 LGHNA and CDR2 YSLEER. Trimming left V 1 base short and J 0 bases short, with 7 bases between. This CDR3 contains 14 residues.

This clonotype showed up just once. This chain uses TRBV4-1 with TRBJ2-5; 10 nucleotides line up with TRBD2. The CDR3 runs 17 residues. The J segment lost 0 bases and the V segment lost 0 bases, leaving 4 bases of the junction unmatched. Germline V gene sequence: CDR1 MGHRA, CDR2 YSYEKL. This CDR3 is CASSQDKLAGYQETQYF. CDR3 DNA sequence: TGCGCCAGCAGCCAAGATAAACTAGCGGGGTACCAAGAGACCCAGTACTTC.

The chain is built from TRBV7-2 and TRBJ2-4, with D perhaps matching TRBD1 (5 bases). CDR3 length equals 12 residues. V dropped 3 bases and J dropped 8 bases, with 8 bases sitting between them. From germline, CDR1 is SGHTA and CDR2 FQGNSA. This CDR3 is CASSLVGDIQYF. The CDR3 DNA sequence: TGTGCCAGCAGCTTGGTAGGGGACATTCAGTACTTC.

V gene TRBV30 combines with J gene TRBJ1-2; D may be TRBD1 (5 bases). V lost 1 base, J lost 4 bases, and 13 bases lay in between. There are 14 residues in the CDR3. CDR1 is GTSNPN and CDR2 is SVGIG in the germline V gene (reference sequence). The CDR3 spells CAWSATASGYGYTF. Here the CDR3 DNA reads TGTGCCTGGAGTGCGACAGCTTCGGGCTATGGCTACACCTTC.

This clonotype was detected ten times or more. One end of the junction does not line up with germline, which may come from a read error. The CDR3 sequence is CAISEEGQGPGIF. CDR3 in DNA: TGTGCCATCAGTGAGGAGGGACAGGGACCGGGAATTTTT. This chain uses TRBV10-3 with TRBJ1-5; TRBD1 agrees at 9 bases. Looked up from germline, CDR1 is ENHRY and CDR2 is SYGVKD. The CDR3 sequence is 13 residues long.

This clonotype was recorded a few times. The chain carries TRBV29-1 and TRBJ2-7, with D perhaps TRBD2 (6 bases). Germline CDR1 reads SQVTM; CDR2 reads ANQGSEA. This CDR3 spans 14 amino acids. Deletions cut 6 bases from V and 2 bases from J, with 17 bases between. For the CDR3, the DNA is TGCAGCGTACTCGGGACTCTTGGGGCCTACGAGCAGTACTTC. Its translation: CSVLGTLGAYEQYF.

This clonotype showed up just a few times. The gene calls are TRBV15 and TRBJ1-2; tentatively, D is TRBD1 (6 bases). The CDR3 totals 13 residues. Germline CDR1 and CDR2: LNHNV and YYDKDF (reference sequence). Trimming cost V 3 bases and J 9 bases, with 14 bases left between them. The CDR3: CATSRVRGGSYTF. CDR3 sequence (DNA): TGTGCCACCAGCAGGGTCCGAGGGGGTAGCTACACCTTC.

This clonotype came up many times. J is TRBJ2-1 and V is TRBV29-1, with D maybe TRBD1 (5 bases). The germline V gene has CDR1 SQVTM and CDR2 ANQGSEA. Trimming stripped 0 bases from V and 7 bases from J, with 10 bases between. This CDR3 is 13 amino acids long. CDR3 in DNA: TGCAGCGTTGAAGATTTTTACAGGAATGAGCAGTTCTTC. Translated: CSVEDFYRNEQFF.

This chain links TRBV7-2 with TRBJ2-5; TRBD2 might be the D (5 bases). Germline assignment: CDR1 SGHTA and CDR2 FQGNSA. This CDR3 contains 14 residues. Trimming shortened V by 4 bases and J by 5 bases, and 14 bases separated the two germline ends. CDR3 nucleotides: TGTGCCAGCAGCTCCCTGGACTTTCCCGAGACCCAGTACTTC. Translated, it gives CASSSLDFPETQYF.

The chain is built from TRBV28 and TRBJ1-2; D is unclear. Trimming removed 6 bases at V and 4 bases at J, with 6 bases between. The germline V gene has CDR1 MDHEN and CDR2 SYDVKM. The CDR3 is 11 amino acids. CDR3 in amino acids: CASREGYGYTF. CDR3 bases: TGTGCCAGCAGAGAGGGCTATGGCTACACCTTC.

V usage is TRBV7-6 and J usage is TRBJ2-1; TRBD2 is a possible D gene (6 bases). CDR3 length equals 17 residues. V was pared by 5 bases and J by 6 bases, with 23 bases between. Germline values: CDR1 SGHVS, CDR2 FNYEAQ. The CDR3, as DNA: TGTGCCAGCAGCCCCGAGTTCGGCGGAGGGGTTCCCAATGAGCAGTTCTTC. This gives the protein CASSPEFGGGVPNEQFF.

This clonotype was observed a few times. V and J are TRBV19 and TRBJ2-7, with TRBD2 matching 9 bases. V was pared by 5 bases and J by 1 base, with 6 bases of the junction left unmatched. This CDR3 is built from 15 residues. Germline V gene sequence: CDR1 LNHDA, CDR2 SQIVND (reference sequence). CDR3 nucleotides: TGTGCCAGTAGTCCCGGAGCGGGAGGATCCTACGAGCAGTACTTC. Its translation: CASSPGAGGSYEQYF.